Following are 2 T cell receptor beta chains from one sample sequenced in a study of T cell clonality in common variable immunodeficiency (dated by TCRdb to 2015 to 2017). Receptor libraries were prepared by the immunoSEQ multiplex PCR assay. This is the immuneACCESS table as TCRdb keeps it, with only in-frame sequences that have V and J called. A part of the clones is gone; compared with another copy, unresolved V genes explain less than half, and the rest is unexplained. The table gives fewer than 75,000 clones for this sample, with none occurring only once. Roughly 1.6% of the sample is taken by the ten largest. Sequenced: peripheral blood mononuclear cells. Receptor source: a person aged 18-70 years in good health.

This clone was detected ten times or more. The read is 3 residues too short to cover the CDR3 end, so that end is filled in from the germline J gene. The chain employs TRBV7-9 and TRBJ1-2; unclear D gene. The CDR3 is made up of 15 amino acids. Germline V lookup: CDR1 SEHNR, CDR2 FQNEAQ (reference sequence). Trimming pared 2 bases from V and 0 bases from J, leaving 10 bases between. The CDR3: CASSLMAEANYGYTF. The sequenced part of the CDR3 DNA is TGTGCCAGCAGCTTAATGGCAGAAGCTAACTATGGC.

Ten or more counts support this clone. Read sequence stops 3 residues before the CDR3 end, and the germline J gene provides the missing end. This rearrangement joins TRBV4-1 to TRBJ1-5; 11 nucleotides match TRBD1. Germline CDR1 is MGHRA and CDR2 is YSYEKL. V shed 1 base and J 6 bases; nucleotides not matched to a gene: 2. The CDR3 has 15 residues. The CDR3 DNA, read in part, is TGCGCCAGCAGCCAAGCCGGGACAGGGGGTCAGCCC. Protein: CASSQAGTGGQP. The complete CDR3 reads CASSQAGTGGQPQHF.